The 15 T cell receptor beta chains listed next were all sequenced from one sample in a study of blood T cell repertoires in COVID-19. Profiled with immunoSEQ multiplex PCR; TCRdb holds only in-frame clones, not every one. The sample yields some 70,000 clones, about 87% seen once. The sample consisted of peripheral blood. The receptors shown here come from an elderly woman with active COVID-19.

V usage is TRBV7-8 and J usage is TRBJ1-3; no definite D call. V was shortened by 5 bases and J by 15 bases, with 17 bases between the two germline ends. CDR3 size: 12 residues. Germline-derived CDR1 and CDR2 are SGHVS and FQNEAQ. This CDR3 is CASSPEGGHRYF. The DNA for the CDR3 is TGTGCCAGCAGCCCGGAGGGTGGTCATAGATATTTT.

The chain combines TRBV20-1 with TRBJ2-1, with TRBD2 identical over 7 bases. The germline V gene encodes CDR1 DFQATT and CDR2 SNEGSKA (reference sequence). The CDR3 length is 15 residues. With 3 bases clipped from V and 5 bases from J, the junction kept 10 bases outside the gene matches. The CDR3 nucleotides are TGCAGTGCTAGTAGTTGGCGGGAGTTAGACAATGAGCAGTTCTTC. This gives the protein CSASSWRELDNEQFF.

The chain carries TRBV28 and TRBJ1-2, with a tentative D call TRBD1 (5 bases). CDR1 is MDHEN, CDR2 SYDVKM, per germline. CDR3 length: 13 amino acids. Trimming took 4 bases from V and 4 from J, leaving 10 bases between them. The DNA for the CDR3 is TGTGCCAGCAGTTCCCGGGGACTCTATGGCTACACCTTC. Translation gives CASSSRGLYGYTF.

The gene calls are TRBV9 and TRBJ2-1; weak D call: TRBD2 (5 bases). Germline CDR1 is SGDLS and CDR2 is YYNGEE. The germline V and J ends were trimmed by 1 base and 9 bases, with 14 bases remaining between them. This CDR3 comprises 14 residues. Here the CDR3 DNA reads TGTGCCAGCAGCGTACTACTCGGCGGAGGTGAGCAGTTCTTC. Protein product: CASSVLLGGGEQFF.

The chain links TRBV10-3 to TRBJ2-2, with TRBD2 as a possible D gene (6 bases). The CDR3 length is 14 residues. Trimming cost V 2 bases and J 5 bases, with 9 bases left between them. Per the germline V gene, CDR1 is ENHRY and CDR2 is SYGVKD. CDR3 region: CAISERRVTGELFF. As DNA, the CDR3 is TGTGCCATCAGTGAGCGGAGGGTGACCGGGGAGCTGTTTTTT.

This chain connects TRBV19 to TRBJ2-5, with D uncertain. Germline V lookup: CDR1 LNHDA, CDR2 SQIVND (reference sequence). This CDR3 has 13 residues. The ends were cut back, 0 bases at V and 5 bases at J, with 7 bases in the middle. The CDR3 DNA reads TGTGCCAGTAGTATAGATCGGTCGGAGACCCAGTACTTC. Protein product: CASSIDRSETQYF.

The rearrangement joins TRBV18 to TRBJ1-1; D ambiguous. The CDR3 is 13 amino acids. CDR1 and CDR2 from the germline V gene are KGHSH and LQKENI. The germline V and J ends were trimmed by 5 bases and 1 base, with 8 bases remaining between them. CDR3 bases: TGTGCCAGCTCATACCAGTCGAACACTGAAGCTTTCTTT. Its translation is CASSYQSNTEAFF.

This clone was counted a single time. The rearrangement uses TRBV5-4 and TRBJ2-7; 9 bases are shared with TRBD1. CDR1 is SGHNT, CDR2 YYREEE, per germline (reference sequence). The CDR3 loop spans 17 amino acids. For the CDR3, the DNA is TGTGCAGCAGCTTGTAGGGTTTTGACGGGACAGGGCTACGAGCAGTACTTC. Protein: CAAACRVLTGQGYEQYF.

V and J are TRBV9 and TRBJ2-2; 7 bases align to TRBD2. CDR1 and CDR2 from the germline V gene are SGDLS and YYNGEE. Unmatched junction bases numbered 4, after V lost 5 bases and J lost 0 bases. This CDR3 is built from 15 residues. Written as DNA, the CDR3 is TGTGCCAGCAGTCGAGCGGGATCGAACACCGGGGAGCTGTTTTTT. It is translated as CASSRAGSNTGELFF.

Notes on this clone: The junction differs from germline at one of its ends, possibly a read error. The chain is built from TRBV3-1 (or the pseudogene TRBV3-2) and TRBJ2-1; D might be TRBD1 (5 bases). CDR1 is LGHDT, CDR2 YNNKEL, per germline (reference sequence). The CDR3 totals 12 residues. The CDR3 reads CASSQVSGARVF. The DNA for the CDR3 is TGTGCCAGCAGCCAAGTAAGTGGGGCCAGGGTCTTC.

The genes are TRBV12-3 or TRBV12-4 and TRBJ2-2, with D possibly TRBD1 on 6 matching bases. Between the trimmed V and J ends, which lost 5 bases and 11 bases, there was a span of 12 bases. There are 12 residues in the CDR3. CDR3: CASSPRGGELFF. CDR3 DNA sequence: TGTGCCAGCAGTCCGCGAGGGGGAGAGCTGTTTTTT.

This clone was recorded once. The chain carries TRBV6-5 and TRBJ2-7; D call uncertain. The CDR3 consists of 13 residues. V was shortened by 10 bases and J by 4 bases, with 17 bases between the two germline ends. CDR1 is MNHEY and CDR2 is SVGAGI in the germline V gene. CDR3 amino acids: CATLVRVPYEQYF. CDR3 sequence (DNA): TGTGCCACCCTCGTCCGGGTGCCTTACGAGCAGTACTTC.

The gene calls are TRBV2 and TRBJ2-7; 8 bases map to TRBD2. This CDR3 contains 15 residues. With V trimmed by 8 bases and J by 3 bases, 12 bases remained unmatched. CDR1 SNHLY and CDR2 FYNNEI come from the germline V gene. The CDR3 DNA reads as TGTGCCAGCGGTCACTCAAGCGGGAGTCGCTACGAGCAGTACTTC. It specifies CASGHSSGSRYEQYF.

The chain links TRBV9 to TRBJ2-7; 7 bases fit TRBD2. Germline lookup yields CDR1 SGDLS and CDR2 YYNGEE. CDR3 size: 15 residues. With 0 bases clipped from V and 2 bases from J, the junction kept 5 bases outside the gene matches. The CDR3 reads CASSVGGSGAYEQYF. DNA for the CDR3: TGTGCCAGCAGCGTAGGCGGGAGTGGGGCCTACGAGCAGTACTTC. Supplemented by reference TRBV9 and TRBJ2-7, the full variable domain reads DSGVTQTPKHLITATGQRVTLRCSPRSGDLSVYWYQQSLDQGLQFLIQYYNGEERAKGNILERFSAQQFPDLHSELNLSSLELGDSALYFCASSVGGSGAYEQYFGPGTRLTVT.

The sample holds a few counts of this clone. The V gene is TRBV25-1, the J gene TRBJ1-5; tentative D call: TRBD1 (6 bases). The V end was cut by 9 bases, the J end by 3 bases, with 9 bases between. The V gene's germline CDR1 is MGHDK and CDR2 SYGVNS. This CDR3 has 12 amino acids. CDR3 nucleotides: TGTGCCAGAGGACAGATCAATCAGCCCCAGCATTTT. As protein: CARGQINQPQHF.